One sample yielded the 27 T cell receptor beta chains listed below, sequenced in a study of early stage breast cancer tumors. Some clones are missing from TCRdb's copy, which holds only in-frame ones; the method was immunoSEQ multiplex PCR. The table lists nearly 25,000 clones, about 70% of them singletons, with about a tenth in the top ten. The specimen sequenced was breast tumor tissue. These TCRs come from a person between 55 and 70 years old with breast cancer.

This chain's CDR3 is CASSLGGLAGTDTQYF. The DNA for the CDR3 is TGTGCCAGCAGCTTAGGGGGACTAGCGGGCACAGATACGCAGTATTTT. This chain connects TRBV7-2 to TRBJ2-3, with 11 bases aligning to TRBD2. The V gene's germline CDR1 is SGHTA and CDR2 FQGNSA. Trimming cost V 1 base and J 1 base; bases outside gene matches: 1. The CDR3 has 16 amino acids.

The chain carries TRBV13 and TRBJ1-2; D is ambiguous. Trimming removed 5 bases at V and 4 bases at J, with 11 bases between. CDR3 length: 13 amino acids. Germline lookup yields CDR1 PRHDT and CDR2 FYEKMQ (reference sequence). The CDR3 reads CASSHDKFYGYTF. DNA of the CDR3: TGTGCCAGCAGCCACGACAAGTTCTATGGCTACACCTTC.

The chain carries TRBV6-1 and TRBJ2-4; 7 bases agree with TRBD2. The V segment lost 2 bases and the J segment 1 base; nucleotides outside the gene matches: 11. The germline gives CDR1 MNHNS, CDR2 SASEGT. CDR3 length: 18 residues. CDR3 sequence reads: CASSEIVGGGTAKNIQYF. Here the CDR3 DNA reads TGTGCCAGCAGTGAAATTGTGGGCGGGGGAACTGCCAAAAACATTCAGTACTTC.

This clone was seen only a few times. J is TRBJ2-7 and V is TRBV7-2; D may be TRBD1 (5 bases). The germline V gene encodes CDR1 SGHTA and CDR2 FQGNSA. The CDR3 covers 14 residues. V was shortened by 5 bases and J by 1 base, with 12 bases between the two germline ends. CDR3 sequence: CASSPPTVSYEQYF. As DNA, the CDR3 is TGTGCCAGCAGCCCCCCGACAGTGTCCTACGAGCAGTACTTC.

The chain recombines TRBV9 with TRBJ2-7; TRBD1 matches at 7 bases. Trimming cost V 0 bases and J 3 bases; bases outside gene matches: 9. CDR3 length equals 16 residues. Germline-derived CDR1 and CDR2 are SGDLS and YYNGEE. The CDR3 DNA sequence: TGTGCCAGCAGCGTAGGAGCATGGCAGGGGGTCTACGAGCAGTACTTC. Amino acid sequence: CASSVGAWQGVYEQYF.

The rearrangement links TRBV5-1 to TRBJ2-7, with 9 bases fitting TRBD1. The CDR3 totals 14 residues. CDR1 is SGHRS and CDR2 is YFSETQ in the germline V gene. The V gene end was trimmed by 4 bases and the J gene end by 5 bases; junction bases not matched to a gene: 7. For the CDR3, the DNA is TGCGCCAGCAGCCTAGGGACAGGGCTGGACGAGCAGTACTTC. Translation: CASSLGTGLDEQYF.

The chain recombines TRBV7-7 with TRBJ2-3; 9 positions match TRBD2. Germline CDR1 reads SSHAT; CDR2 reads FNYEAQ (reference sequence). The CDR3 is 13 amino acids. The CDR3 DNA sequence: TGTGCTAGCGCCGCTAGCGGGACGGATACGCAGTATTTT. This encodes CASAASGTDTQYF.

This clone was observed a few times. CDR3 sequence: CASSEGPAGGTDTQYF. The CDR3 nucleotides are TGTGCCAGCAGTGAAGGCCCAGCGGGAGGTACAGATACGCAGTATTTT. This chain connects TRBV2 to TRBJ2-3; 9 bases line up with TRBD2. CDR3 length: 16 amino acids. V trimming: 1 base; J trimming: 3 bases; junction bases outside the gene matches: 5. Germline-derived CDR1 and CDR2 are SNHLY and FYNNEI.

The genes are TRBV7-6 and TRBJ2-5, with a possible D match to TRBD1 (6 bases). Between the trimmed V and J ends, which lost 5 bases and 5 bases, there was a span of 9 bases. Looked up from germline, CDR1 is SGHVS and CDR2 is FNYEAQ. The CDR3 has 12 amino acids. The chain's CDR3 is CASSPDRETQYF. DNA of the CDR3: TGTGCCAGCAGCCCAGACAGGGAGACCCAGTACTTC.

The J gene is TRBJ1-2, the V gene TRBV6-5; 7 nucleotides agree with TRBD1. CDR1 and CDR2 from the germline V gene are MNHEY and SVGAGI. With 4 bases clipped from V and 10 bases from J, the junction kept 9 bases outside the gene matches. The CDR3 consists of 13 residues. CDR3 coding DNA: TGTGCCAGCAGTTCCCTTACAGGGGCCTACTACACCTTC. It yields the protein CASSSLTGAYYTF.

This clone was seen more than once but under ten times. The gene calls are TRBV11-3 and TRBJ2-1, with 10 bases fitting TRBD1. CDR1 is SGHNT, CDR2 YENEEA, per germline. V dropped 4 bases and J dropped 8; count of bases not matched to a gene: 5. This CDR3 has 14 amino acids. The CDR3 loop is CASSSRTGGHEQFF. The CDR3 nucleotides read TGTGCCAGCAGCTCCAGGACAGGGGGGCATGAGCAGTTCTTC.

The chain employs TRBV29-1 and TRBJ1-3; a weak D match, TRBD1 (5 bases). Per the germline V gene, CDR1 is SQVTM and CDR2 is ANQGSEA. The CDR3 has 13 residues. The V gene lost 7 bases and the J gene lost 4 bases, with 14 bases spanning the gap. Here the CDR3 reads CSAQQVSGNTIYF. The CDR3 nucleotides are TGCAGCGCCCAACAGGTTTCGGGAAACACCATATATTTT.

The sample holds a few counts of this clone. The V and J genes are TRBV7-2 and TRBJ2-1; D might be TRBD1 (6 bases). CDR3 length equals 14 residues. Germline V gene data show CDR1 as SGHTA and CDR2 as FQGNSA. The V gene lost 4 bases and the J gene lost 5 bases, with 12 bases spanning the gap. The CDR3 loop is CASSYRVWDNEQFF. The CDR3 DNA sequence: TGTGCCAGCAGCTACAGGGTTTGGGACAATGAGCAGTTCTTC.

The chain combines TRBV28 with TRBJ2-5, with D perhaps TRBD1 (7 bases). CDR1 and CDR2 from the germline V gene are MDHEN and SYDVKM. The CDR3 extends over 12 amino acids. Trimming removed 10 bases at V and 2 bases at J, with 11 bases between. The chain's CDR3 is CATAGQQETQYF. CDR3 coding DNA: TGTGCCACCGCGGGACAGCAAGAGACCCAGTACTTC.

The DNA for the CDR3 is TGTGCCTGGAACCCCTTGGACAGGGGGCCAGATACGCAGTATTTT. It encodes CAWNPLDRGPDTQYF. This chain connects TRBV30 to TRBJ2-3; 11 nucleotides agree with TRBD1. CDR3 size: 15 residues. Trimming took 4 bases from V and 4 from J; bases not matched to a gene: 7. CDR1 and CDR2 from the germline V gene are GTSNPN and SVGIG (reference sequence).

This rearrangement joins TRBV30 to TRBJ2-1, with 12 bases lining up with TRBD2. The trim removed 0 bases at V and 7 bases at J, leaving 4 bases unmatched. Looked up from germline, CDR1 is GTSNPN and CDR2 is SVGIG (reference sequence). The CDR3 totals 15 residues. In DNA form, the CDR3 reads TGTGCCTGGAGTGTACTAGCGGGAGGAGCAAATGAGCAGTTCTTC. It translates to CAWSVLAGGANEQFF.

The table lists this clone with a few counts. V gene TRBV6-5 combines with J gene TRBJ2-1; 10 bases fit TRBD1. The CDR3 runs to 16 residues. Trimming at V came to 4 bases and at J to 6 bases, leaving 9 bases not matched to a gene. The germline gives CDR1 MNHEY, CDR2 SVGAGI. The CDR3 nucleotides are TGTGCCAGCAGTTCACTGACAGGGGGCTGGGGCAATGAGCAGTTCTTC. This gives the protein CASSSLTGGWGNEQFF.

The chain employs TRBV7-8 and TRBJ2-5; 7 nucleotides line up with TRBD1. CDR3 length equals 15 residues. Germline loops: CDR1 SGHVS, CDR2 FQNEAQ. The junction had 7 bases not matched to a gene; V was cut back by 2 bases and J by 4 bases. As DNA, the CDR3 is TGTGCCAGCAGCTTAAACAGGGGACCCTCAGAGACCCAGTACTTC. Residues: CASSLNRGPSETQYF.

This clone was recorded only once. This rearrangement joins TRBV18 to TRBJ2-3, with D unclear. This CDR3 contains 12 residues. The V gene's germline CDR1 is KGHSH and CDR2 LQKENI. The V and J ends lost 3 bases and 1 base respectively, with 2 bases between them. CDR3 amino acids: CASSPGTDTQYF. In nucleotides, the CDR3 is TGTGCCAGCTCACCCGGCACAGATACGCAGTATTTT.

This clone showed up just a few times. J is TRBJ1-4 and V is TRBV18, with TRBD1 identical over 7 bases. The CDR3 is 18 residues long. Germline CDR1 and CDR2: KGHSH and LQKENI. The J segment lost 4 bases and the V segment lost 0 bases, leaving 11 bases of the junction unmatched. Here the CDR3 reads CASSPPAFGTEDNEKLFF. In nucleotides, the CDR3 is TGTGCCAGCTCACCACCAGCCTTCGGGACAGAAGATAATGAAAAACTGTTTTTT.

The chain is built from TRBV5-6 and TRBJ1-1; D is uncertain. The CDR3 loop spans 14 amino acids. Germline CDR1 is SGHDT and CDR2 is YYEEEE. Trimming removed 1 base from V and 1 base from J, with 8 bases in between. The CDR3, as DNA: TGTGCCAGCAGCTTGAGCGGCAGGAACACTGAAGCTTTCTTT. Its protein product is CASSLSGRNTEAFF.

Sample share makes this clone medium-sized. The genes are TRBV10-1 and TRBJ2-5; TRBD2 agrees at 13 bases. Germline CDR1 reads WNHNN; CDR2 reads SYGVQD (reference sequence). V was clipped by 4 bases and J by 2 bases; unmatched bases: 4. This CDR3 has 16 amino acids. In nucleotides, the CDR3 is TGCGCCAGCAGTGTTGGACTAGCGGGAGAGCAAGAGACCCAGTACTTC. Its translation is CASSVGLAGEQETQYF.

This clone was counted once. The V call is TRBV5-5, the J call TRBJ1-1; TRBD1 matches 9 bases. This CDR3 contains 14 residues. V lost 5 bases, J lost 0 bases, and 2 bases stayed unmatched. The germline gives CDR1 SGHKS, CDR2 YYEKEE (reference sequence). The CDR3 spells CASSGTGLNTEAFF. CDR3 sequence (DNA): TGTGCCAGCAGTGGGACAGGGTTGAACACTGAAGCTTTCTTT.

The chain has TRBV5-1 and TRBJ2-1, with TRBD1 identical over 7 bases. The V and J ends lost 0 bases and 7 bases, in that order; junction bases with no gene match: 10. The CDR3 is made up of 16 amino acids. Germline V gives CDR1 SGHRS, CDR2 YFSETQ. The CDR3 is CASSLGQGRSSNEQFF. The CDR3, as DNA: TGCGCCAGCAGCTTGGGACAGGGAAGAAGTAGTAATGAGCAGTTCTTC. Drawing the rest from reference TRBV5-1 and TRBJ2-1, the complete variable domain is KAGVTQTPRYLIKTRGQQVTLSCSPISGHRSVSWYQQTPGQGLQFLFEYFSETQRNKGNFPGRFSGRQFSNSRSEMNVSTLELGDSALYLCASSLGQGRSSNEQFFGPGTRLTVL.

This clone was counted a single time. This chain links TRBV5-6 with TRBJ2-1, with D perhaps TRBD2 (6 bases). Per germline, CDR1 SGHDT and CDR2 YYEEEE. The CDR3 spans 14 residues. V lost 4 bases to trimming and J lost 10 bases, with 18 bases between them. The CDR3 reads CASSPVGVGGEQFF. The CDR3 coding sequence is TGTGCCAGCAGCCCGGTTGGGGTTGGGGGGGAGCAGTTCTTC.

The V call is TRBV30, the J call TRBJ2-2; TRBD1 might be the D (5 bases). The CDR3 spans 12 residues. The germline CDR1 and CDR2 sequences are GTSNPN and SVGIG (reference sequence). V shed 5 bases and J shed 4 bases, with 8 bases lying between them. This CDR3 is CAWRRVTGELFF. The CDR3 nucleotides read TGTGCCTGGCGCAGGGTCACCGGGGAGCTGTTTTTT.

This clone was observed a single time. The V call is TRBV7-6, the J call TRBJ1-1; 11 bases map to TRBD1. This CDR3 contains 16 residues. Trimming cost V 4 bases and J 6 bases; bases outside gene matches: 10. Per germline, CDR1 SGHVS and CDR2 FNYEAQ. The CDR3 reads CASSSSQGTGGAEAFF. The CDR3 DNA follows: TGTGCCAGCAGCTCGTCACAAGGGACAGGGGGGGCTGAAGCTTTCTTT.